This note documents a single TCR beta chain sequence. The source of the sample is a study of blood T cell repertoires in COVID-19. On the study more broadly: The United States, Italy and Spain supplied acute and convalescent COVID-19 samples.

The germline V gene has CDR1 GTSNPN and CDR2 SVGIG (reference sequence). The CDR3 length is 13 residues. Unmatched junction bases numbered 7, after V lost 5 bases and J lost 4 bases. Assay: immunoSEQ multiplex PCR; the TCRdb copy retains only in-frame clones and omits some. The sample carries fewer than 350,000 clones, roughly 86% recorded once. The chain combines TRBV30 with TRBJ1-2, with 7 nucleotides matching TRBD1. The sample was peripheral blood. This TCR came from a man aged 40-49 years with active or convalescent COVID-19. The CDR3 protein is CAWLVQGTYGYTF. The CDR3, as DNA: TGTGCCTGGTTAGTACAGGGGACCTATGGCTACACCTTC.